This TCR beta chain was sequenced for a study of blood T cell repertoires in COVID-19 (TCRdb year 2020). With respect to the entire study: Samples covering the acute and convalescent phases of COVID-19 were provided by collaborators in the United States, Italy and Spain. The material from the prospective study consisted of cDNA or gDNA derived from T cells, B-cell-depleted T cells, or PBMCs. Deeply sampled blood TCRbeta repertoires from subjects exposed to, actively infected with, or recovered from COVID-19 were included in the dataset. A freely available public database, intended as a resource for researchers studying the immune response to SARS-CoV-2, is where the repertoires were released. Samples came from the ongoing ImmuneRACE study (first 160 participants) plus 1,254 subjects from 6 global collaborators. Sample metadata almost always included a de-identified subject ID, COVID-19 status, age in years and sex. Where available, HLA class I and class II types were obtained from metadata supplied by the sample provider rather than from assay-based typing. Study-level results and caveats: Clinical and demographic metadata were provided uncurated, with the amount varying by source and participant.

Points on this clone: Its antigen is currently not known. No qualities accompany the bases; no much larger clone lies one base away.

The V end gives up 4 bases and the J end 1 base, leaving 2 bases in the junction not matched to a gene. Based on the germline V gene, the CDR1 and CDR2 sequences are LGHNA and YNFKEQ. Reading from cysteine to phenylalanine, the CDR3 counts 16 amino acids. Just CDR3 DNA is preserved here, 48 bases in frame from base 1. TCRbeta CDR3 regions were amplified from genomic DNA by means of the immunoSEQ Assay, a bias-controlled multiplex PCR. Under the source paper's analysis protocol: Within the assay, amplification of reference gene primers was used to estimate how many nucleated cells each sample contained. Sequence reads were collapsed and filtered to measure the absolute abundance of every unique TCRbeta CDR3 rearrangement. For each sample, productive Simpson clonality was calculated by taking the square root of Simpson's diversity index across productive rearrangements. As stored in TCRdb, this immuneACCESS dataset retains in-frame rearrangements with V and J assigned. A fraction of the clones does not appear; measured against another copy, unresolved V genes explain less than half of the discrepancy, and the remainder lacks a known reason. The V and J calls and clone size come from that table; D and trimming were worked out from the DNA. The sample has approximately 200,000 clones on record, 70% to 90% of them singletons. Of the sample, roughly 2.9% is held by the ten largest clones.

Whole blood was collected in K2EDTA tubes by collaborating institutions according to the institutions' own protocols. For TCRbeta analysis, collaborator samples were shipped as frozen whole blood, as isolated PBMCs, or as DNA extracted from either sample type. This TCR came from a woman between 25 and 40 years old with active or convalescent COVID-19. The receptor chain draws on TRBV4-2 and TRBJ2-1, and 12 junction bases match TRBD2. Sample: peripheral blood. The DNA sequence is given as TGTGCCAGCAGCCCAGGACTAGCGGGGTCCTACAATGAGCAGTTCTTC. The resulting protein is CASSPGLAGSYNEQFF.